This TCR beta chain was recovered during a study of CD8+CD57+ T cells in acquired aplastic anemia (dated by TCRdb to about 2018). For the wider study: DNA extracted from sorted CD4+ and CD8+ cells had a mean of around 3 ug, with a range of roughly 0.17 to 27.4 ug. The paper as a whole reports these results and caveats: Between patients and healthy controls, no significant difference in CD8+ Simpson's diversity was found (P=0.060). Twenty-nine CD8+ CDR3 sequences were shared between patients and controls but appeared highly expressed in patients and within their immunodominant clones.

Genomic DNA served as template for TCR beta VDJ combination and CDR3 sequence profiling. An Illumina HiSeq 2000 was the platform used for TCR repertoire sequencing. The original pipeline was this. Repertoire assessment relied on Simpson's diversity index, CDR3 size and DJ length profiles, and TRBV/TRBJ rearrangement plots. Whichever DNA sequence was most abundant in the deep sequencing data was defined as the immunodominant clone. CDR3 amino acid sequences were checked for sharing between subjects and were compared against published repertoires and the VDJdb database. In TCRdb, the public reads were trimmed at Q25 with fastp and aligned with MiXCR, with productive beta chains retained. Here each entry gathers all rows of one CDR3 protein and keeps the most common genes and DNA. The V and J calls shown here were made by TCRdb, not taken from the authors' results. The sample contains approximately 190,000 distinct CDR3 sequences, around 66% of them found a single time. More than 45% of the sample is in the top ten clones.

The sample holds many counts of this clonotype. The target of this receptor is not known. No much larger clone exists at a distance of one base, and base qualities are not known. Inclusive of the bounding cysteine and phenylalanine, the CDR3 is 15 residues long. Here the CDR3 DNA is all that survives: 45 bases in frame from base 1. V and J lose 7 bases and 2 bases, and a span of 15 bases separates them. The study deep-sequenced TCR repertoires of sorted CD4+ and CD8+ blood T cells from severe aplastic anemia patients and healthy subjects. Ficoll-Paque density gradient centrifugation was used to isolate peripheral blood mononuclear cells. Before DNA extraction, CD4+ and CD8+ T cells were sorted with FACS or magnetic beads.

The receptor was derived from a human donor with severe aplastic anemia or a healthy control (not recorded which). This chain joins TRBV12-3 or TRBV12-4 to TRBJ1-5; no confident D gene assignment can be made. The specimen sequenced was sorted CD4+, CD8+, or CD8+CD57+ T cells (not recorded which) from PBMCs. The bases read TGTGCCAGCACTCTGGACGGCGGGGGCAATCAGCCCCAGCATTTT. It specifies CASTLDGGGNQPQHF.